The 18 T cell receptor beta chains given below trace back to one sample, sequenced in a study of breast tumors, draining lymph nodes, adjacent tissues. Samples came from axillary lymph nodes draining the breast cancer. TCRdb re-called the multiplex PCR reads through MiXCR, storing one row per CDR3 protein. The sample lists more than 100,000 distinct CDR3 sequences; approximately 20% were seen once. Sequences were obtained from axillary lymph node tissue. These receptors were obtained from a female donor with breast cancer. Some clones in this sample may be carry-over from other donors' samples.

This clonotype was observed a handful of times. The genes are TRBV30 and TRBJ2-6; D call uncertain. In germline, CDR1 is GTSNPN, CDR2 SVGIG (reference sequence). The CDR3 loop spans 15 amino acids. V gave up 2 bases and J gave up 0 bases, with 8 bases separating them. The CDR3, as DNA: TGTGCCTGGAGTACCCCGGGCTCTGGGGCCAACGTCCTGACTTTC. This sequence encodes CAWSTPGSGANVLTF.

This clonotype was counted ten times or more. The rearrangement uses TRBV20-1 and TRBJ1-6, with unresolved D. The CDR3 totals 13 residues. Germline V lookup: CDR1 DFQATT, CDR2 SNEGSKA (reference sequence). V was shortened by 3 bases and J by 6 bases, with 9 bases between the two germline ends. Here the CDR3 DNA reads TGCAGTGCTAGGAGAGAAAGTAATTCACCCCTCCACTTT. It translates to CSARRESNSPLHF.

The table lists this clonotype with many counts. The J gene is TRBJ2-6, the V gene TRBV20-1, with D hard to call. V was cut by 5 bases and J by 4 bases, with 9 bases left in between. Per the germline V gene, CDR1 is DFQATT and CDR2 is SNEGSKA (reference sequence). The CDR3 is made up of 13 amino acids. The CDR3 sequence: CSAFTGGANVLTF. Written as DNA, the CDR3 is TGCAGTGCTTTTACCGGGGGGGCCAACGTCCTGACTTTC.

This clonotype was counted a single time. A much larger clone lies one base from this, so it may be a read error. V usage is TRBV6-1 and J usage is TRBJ2-5; D gene ambiguous. Germline assignment: CDR1 MNHNS and CDR2 SASEGT. The length of the CDR3 is 13 residues. CDR3 residues: CAGSYQRGETQYF. CDR3 DNA: TGTGCCGGCAGTTACCAGCGTGGAGAGACCCAGTACTTC.

This clonotype was recorded at least ten times. The rearrangement uses TRBV28 and TRBJ2-7; D is unresolved. The V end lost 6 bases, the J end lost 3 bases, and 9 bases lay between the germline ends. The CDR3 length is 12 residues. Germline V lookup: CDR1 MDHEN, CDR2 SYDVKM. CDR3 bases: TGTGCCAGCAGCAAGACCGGCTACGAGCAGTACTTC. Its protein product is CASSKTGYEQYF.

This clonotype was found once. This may be a read error: a much more frequent sequence differs by one nucleotide. The chain is built from TRBV11-3 and TRBJ2-3, with D possibly TRBD2 on 6 matching bases. Germline V CDR1 and CDR2: SGHNT, YENEEA. This CDR3 has 14 residues. CDR3 sequence (DNA): TGTGCCAGCAGCTGGGGCGGGACCACAGATACGCGGTATTTT. Translated, it gives CASSWGGTTDTRYF.

This clonotype was seen at least ten times. The genes are TRBV7-8 and TRBJ2-2, with 11 bases identical to TRBD1. The CDR3 spans 16 residues. Looked up from germline, CDR1 is SGHVS and CDR2 is FQNEAQ. Germline trimming cut 6 bases from V and 4 bases from J; bases unmatched to any gene: 7. The CDR3 bases are TGTGCCAGCAGGGCGGCCGGGACAGGGGGCACCGGGGAGCTGTTTTTT. Its protein is CASRAAGTGGTGELFF.

This clonotype has ten or more counts. The chain employs TRBV7-2 and TRBJ1-2; no firm D call. Germline CDR1 and CDR2: SGHTA and FQGNSA. Deletions cut 2 bases from V and 8 bases from J, with 9 bases between. The CDR3 consists of 12 residues. CDR3 protein: CASSLSAVGYTF. Here the CDR3 DNA reads TGTGCCAGCAGCTTAAGCGCTGTGGGCTACACCTTC. Supplemented by reference TRBV7-2 and TRBJ1-2, the full variable domain reads GAGVSQSPSNKVTEKGKDVELRCDPISGHTALYWYRQSLGQGLEFLIYFQGNSAPDKSGLPSDRFSAERTGGSVSTLTIQRTQQEDSAVYLCASSLSAVGYTFGSGTRLTVV.

The table lists this clonotype with many counts. The J gene is TRBJ2-2, the V gene TRBV7-8, with TRBD1 matching 7 bases. The V and J ends lost 4 bases and 6 bases, in that order; junction bases with no gene match: 2. The CDR3 is 13 amino acids. Germline V gives CDR1 SGHVS, CDR2 FQNEAQ. This CDR3 is CASSYDRAGELFF. DNA for the CDR3: TGTGCCAGCAGCTACGACAGGGCCGGGGAGCTGTTTTTT.

The chain uses TRBV11-1 and TRBJ1-1; D gene unclear. Germline V lookup: CDR1 SGHAT, CDR2 FQDESV (reference sequence). CDR3 size: 15 residues. V lost 1 base to trimming and J lost 1 base, with 10 bases between them. This chain's CDR3 is CASSLEVSENTEAFF. As DNA, the CDR3 is TGTGCCAGCAGCTTAGAGGTGTCTGAGAACACTGAAGCTTTCTTT. The variable domain in full, completed from reference TRBV11-1 and TRBJ1-1, reads EAEVAQSPRYKITEKSQAVAFWCDPISGHATLYWYRQILGQGPELLVQFQDESVVDDSQLPKDRFSAERLKGVDSTLKIQPAELGDSAMYLCASSLEVSENTEAFFGQGTRLTVV.

This clonotype has ten or more counts. The chain has TRBV20-1 and TRBJ2-3, with D possibly matching TRBD1 (6 bases). The CDR3 covers 15 residues. Germline-derived CDR1 and CDR2 are DFQATT and SNEGSKA (reference sequence). Between the trimmed V and J ends, which lost 0 bases and 10 bases, there was a span of 20 bases. CDR3 nucleotide sequence: TGCAGTGCTAGAGACGGCAGGGGAGCGGCCTGGGCGCAGTATTTT. This translates into CSARDGRGAAWAQYF.

In this sample, this clonotype turned up many times. The chain joins TRBV3-1 to TRBJ2-7; 10 bases align to TRBD2. The CDR3 runs to 15 residues. Trimming removed 4 bases from V and 6 bases from J; junction bases left unmatched: 9. Germline lookup yields CDR1 LGHDT and CDR2 YNNKEL (reference sequence). For the CDR3, the DNA is TGTGCCAGCAGCCTTCGACTAGCGGGTGCTTTCGAGCAGTACTTC. As protein: CASSLRLAGAFEQYF.

With respect to this clonotype: This may be a read error: a much more frequent sequence differs by one nucleotide. The chain employs TRBV9 and TRBJ2-5; D is unclear. Trimming pared 0 bases from V and 5 bases from J, leaving 8 bases between. The CDR3 is made up of 13 amino acids. Germline V gene data show CDR1 as SGDLS and CDR2 as YYNGEE. The CDR3 region has the DNA TGTGCCAGCAGCGTAGGAATCCTGGAGACCCAGTACTTC. Residues: CASSVGILETQYF.

On this clonotype: A clone one base away is much larger, so this may be a read error. The rearrangement joins TRBV2 to TRBJ2-1; maybe TRBD1 (6 bases). CDR1 is SNHLY, CDR2 FYNNEI, per germline. The CDR3 is 13 residues long. CDR3 sequence: CASKRTASNEQLF. Written as DNA, the CDR3 is TGTGCCAGCAAAAGGACAGCCAGCAATGAGCAGCTCTTC.

For this clonotype: A much larger clone differs by one base, so this may be a read error. Because it lacks the conserved phenylalanine or tryptophan at the end, this CDR3 is likely a read error. The V gene is TRBV3-1, the J gene TRBJ2-1, with 8 bases matching TRBD1. The CDR3 runs to 13 residues. Germline values: CDR1 LGHDT, CDR2 YNNKEL (reference sequence). V shed 0 bases, J shed 13 bases, and the junction held 5 bases outside the gene matches. CDR3 amino acids: CASSQESGTGQFL. The CDR3 DNA is TGTGCCAGCAGCCAAGAATCTGGGACAGGCCAGTTCCTC.

This clonotype was observed at least ten times. The V gene is TRBV11-3, the J gene TRBJ1-4; no definite D call. Trimming removed 1 base at V and 3 bases at J, with 0 bases between. In germline, CDR1 is SGHNT, CDR2 YENEEA. This CDR3 contains 12 residues. CDR3 protein: CASSLANEKLFF. The CDR3 bases are TGTGCCAGCAGCTTAGCTAATGAAAAACTGTTTTTT.

Ten or more counts support this clonotype. The chain combines TRBV20-1 with TRBJ2-3; 7 bases are shared with TRBD1. The germline V gene encodes CDR1 DFQATT and CDR2 SNEGSKA (reference sequence). The CDR3 spans 16 residues. V was clipped by 0 bases and J by 3 bases; unmatched bases: 9. The CDR3 region is CSARDLTGQATDTQYF. In nucleotides, the CDR3 is TGCAGTGCTAGAGACTTGACAGGGCAGGCGACAGATACGCAGTATTTT.

This clonotype was seen repeatedly, ten times or more. V and J are TRBV20-1 and TRBJ2-5; possibly TRBD1 for D (6 bases). The V gene lost 0 bases and the J gene lost 5 bases, with 7 bases spanning the gap. CDR3 length: 12 residues. CDR1 is DFQATT and CDR2 is SNEGSKA in the germline V gene (reference sequence). The CDR3 nucleotides are TGCAGTGCTAGAGATAGGGGGGAGACCCAGTACTTC. This encodes CSARDRGETQYF.